A single sample gave rise to the 9 T cell receptor beta chains below, sequenced in a study of cytomegalovirus exposure and HLA in healthy donors. In the PCR, 60 Vbeta and 13 Jbeta primers were used. Method: immunoSEQ multiplex PCR; TCRdb's copy keeps in-frame clones and lacks some. The sample comprises approximately 100,000 clones, about 81% of which are singletons, and 10% rests with the top ten. The sequenced material came from PBMCs. All receptors come from a man aged 50 or older in good health and CMV-seronegative.

Notes on this clone: The junction and the germline gene differ at one end; a read error may be behind it. V usage is TRBV28 and J usage is TRBJ1-2, with D unclear. From germline, CDR1 is MDHEN and CDR2 SYDVKM. The CDR3 is 13 amino acids. As DNA, the CDR3 is TGTGCCAGCAGGAACCGGGAGAACTATGACTACACCTTC. Its translation: CASRNRENYDYTF.

By proportion, this clone is large. The rearrangement uses TRBV9 and TRBJ1-5; D might be TRBD1 (6 bases). The V gene lost 3 bases and the J gene lost 3 bases, with 10 bases spanning the gap. The CDR3 extends over 14 amino acids. Germline V gene lookup returns CDR1 SGDLS and CDR2 YYNGEE. CDR3 nucleotide sequence: TGTGCCAGCAGCGCCGGACAGTACAATCAGCCCCAGCATTTT. Translating it yields CASSAGQYNQPQHF.

The V and J genes are TRBV7-9 and TRBJ1-4; no clear D gene. The CDR3 is made up of 14 amino acids. CDR1 SEHNR and CDR2 FQNEAQ come from the germline V gene (reference sequence). Trimming pared 6 bases from V and 8 bases from J, leaving 16 bases between. CDR3 DNA: TGTGCCAGCAGTCTCGCTGGGCAGACCGAAAAACTGTTTTTT. Translating gives CASSLAGQTEKLFF.

The rearrangement uses TRBV4-1 and TRBJ2-1; 8 bases line up with TRBD2. The CDR3 spans 16 residues. Germline CDR1 and CDR2: MGHRA and YSYEKL. Losses at the gene ends were 0 bases for V and 6 bases for J; bases not matched to a gene: 7. The CDR3 bases are TGCGCCAGCAGCCAAGATAAGCGGGAGAGTCTCAATGAGCAGTTCTTC. Its protein product is CASSQDKRESLNEQFF.

The V and J genes are TRBV6-5 and TRBJ1-5; no clear D. The ends were cut back, 0 bases at V and 9 bases at J, with 9 bases in the middle. Germline V gives CDR1 MNHEY, CDR2 SVGAGI. The CDR3 loop spans 13 amino acids. The CDR3 here is CASSYSWETPQHF. The CDR3, as DNA: TGTGCCAGCAGTTACTCGTGGGAGACGCCCCAGCATTTT.

The J gene is TRBJ2-6, the V gene TRBV7-8; TRBD1 matches 10 bases. Germline assignment: CDR1 SGHVS and CDR2 FQNEAQ. The CDR3 is 17 residues long. The V segment lost 5 bases and the J segment 4 bases; nucleotides outside the gene matches: 8. The DNA of the CDR3 is TGTGCCAGCAGCAATCCGACAGGGGGCTGGGGGGCCAACGTCCTGACTTTC. Protein: CASSNPTGGWGANVLTF.

A single count supports this clone. The chain couples TRBV2 to TRBJ1-1; D is possibly TRBD1 (6 bases). With 4 bases removed from V and 6 bases from J, the gap between germline ends came to 15 bases. Germline lookup yields CDR1 SNHLY and CDR2 FYNNEI. This CDR3 comprises 14 residues. In DNA form, the CDR3 reads TGTGCCAGCAGTGTTATTCACTCAGGGGCTGAAGCTTTCTTT. Protein product: CASSVIHSGAEAFF.

The chain carries TRBV6-5 and TRBJ1-1; D unresolved. CDR1 is MNHEY, CDR2 SVGAGI, per germline. The CDR3 is made up of 13 amino acids. V dropped 5 bases and J dropped 3 bases, with 10 bases sitting between them. Here the CDR3 reads CASSEQDYTEAFF. CDR3 bases: TGTGCCAGCAGTGAGCAAGACTACACTGAAGCTTTCTTT.

This chain uses TRBV18 with TRBJ2-5; TRBD1 agrees at 8 bases. Trimming at V came to 4 bases and at J to 5 bases, leaving 6 bases not matched to a gene. Germline V gene lookup returns CDR1 KGHSH and CDR2 LQKENI. This CDR3 is 14 amino acids long. CDR3 in DNA: TGTGCCAGCTCACGGGACAGGCACCCGGAGACCCAGTACTTC. This codes for CASSRDRHPETQYF.